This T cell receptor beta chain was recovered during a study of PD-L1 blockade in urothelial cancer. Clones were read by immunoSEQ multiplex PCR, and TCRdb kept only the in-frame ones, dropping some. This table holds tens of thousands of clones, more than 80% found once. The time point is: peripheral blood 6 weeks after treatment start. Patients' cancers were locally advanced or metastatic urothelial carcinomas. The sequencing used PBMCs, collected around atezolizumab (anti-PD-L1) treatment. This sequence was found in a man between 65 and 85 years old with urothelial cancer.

In DNA, the CDR3 is TGCAGTGCTCCACAGGGAAACATTCAGTACTTC. Protein product: CSAPQGNIQYF. The rearrangement uses TRBV20-1 and TRBJ2-4; D is perhaps TRBD1 (6 bases). Germline CDR1 reads DFQATT; CDR2 reads SNEGSKA (reference sequence). The CDR3 has 11 amino acids. Trimming took 5 bases from V and 6 from J, leaving 8 bases between them.